The 14 T cell receptor beta chains given below trace back to one sample, sequenced in a study of blood T cell repertoires in COVID-19. The repertoire was sequenced with immunoSEQ multiplex PCR; TCRdb's copy has only in-frame clones and lacks some. The data hold about 350,000 clones, with almost 90% observed a single time. Sequencing input: peripheral blood. These receptors were obtained from a woman between 65 and 79 years old with COVID-19, enrolled during active disease.

In this sample, this clone turned up once. V and J are TRBV9 and TRBJ1-6; D is ambiguous. Germline V gives CDR1 SGDLS, CDR2 YYNGEE. The CDR3 is 15 amino acids. Trimming pared 0 bases from V and 10 bases from J, leaving 14 bases between. CDR3: CASSVANSPGSPLHF. As DNA, the CDR3 is TGTGCCAGCAGCGTAGCCAACAGCCCGGGGTCACCCCTCCACTTT.

The CDR3 DNA reads as TGTGCCAGCAGTAATCCCGCAGGGCTAGGAAACACTGAAGCTTTCTTT. Translation gives CASSNPAGLGNTEAFF. The chain carries TRBV27 and TRBJ1-1; D is possibly TRBD1 (5 bases). Per the germline V gene, CDR1 is MNHEY and CDR2 is SMNVEV (reference sequence). The CDR3 contains 16 residues. With 5 bases removed from V and 2 bases from J, the gap between germline ends came to 18 bases.

This sequence joins TRBV12-5 and TRBJ2-5, with D tentatively TRBD1 (6 bases). Trimming cost V 6 bases and J 4 bases, with 18 bases left between them. The germline V gene has CDR1 LGHNT and CDR2 FRNRAP. This CDR3 is built from 15 residues. CDR3 protein: CASGSNRVGRETQYF. In nucleotides, the CDR3 is TGTGCTAGTGGGTCCAACAGGGTAGGACGAGAGACCCAGTACTTC.

This rearrangement joins TRBV30 to TRBJ1-6; possible D gene TRBD1, 5 bases. CDR3 length equals 12 residues. CDR1 is GTSNPN, CDR2 SVGIG, per germline (reference sequence). V was clipped by 6 bases and J by 5 bases, with 8 bases between them. The CDR3 DNA follows: TGTGCCTGCACCAGGGATAATTCACCCCTCCACTTT. Amino acid sequence: CACTRDNSPLHF.

The chain is built from TRBV5-1 and TRBJ1-6; 7 bases are a match to TRBD1. This CDR3 contains 14 residues. Per germline, CDR1 SGHRS and CDR2 YFSETQ. With V trimmed by 1 base and J by 7 bases, 2 bases remained unmatched. The CDR3 sequence: CASSLQGGNSPLHF. The CDR3 DNA reads as TGCGCCAGCAGCTTGCAGGGGGGAAATTCACCCCTCCACTTT. The full variable domain, its missing parts supplied by reference TRBV5-1 and TRBJ1-6, is KAGVTQTPRYLIKTRGQQVTLSCSPISGHRSVSWYQQTPGQGLQFLFEYFSETQRNKGNFPGRFSGRQFSNSRSEMNVSTLELGDSALYLCASSLQGGNSPLHFGNGTRLTVT.

The chain couples TRBV5-1 to TRBJ2-7, with D maybe TRBD1 (6 bases). CDR3 size: 14 residues. From germline, CDR1 is SGHRS and CDR2 YFSETQ. Trimming cost V 6 bases and J 1 base, with 14 bases left between them. CDR3: CASTPRGFSYEQYF. The CDR3 nucleotides read TGCGCCAGCACTCCCAGGGGTTTTTCCTACGAGCAGTACTTC.

V and J are TRBV9 and TRBJ1-5; D perhaps matches TRBD1 (5 bases). CDR1 and CDR2 (germline): SGDLS, YYNGEE. Trimming took off 3 bases at V and 4 bases at J, with 17 bases between the two ends. CDR3 length: 16 residues. Here the CDR3 DNA reads TGTGCCAGCAGCGGTTTGGAAGGACGGACAAATCAGCCCCAGCATTTT. Translated, it gives CASSGLEGRTNQPQHF.

The genes are TRBV28 and TRBJ1-1; D unclear. Germline assignment: CDR1 MDHEN and CDR2 SYDVKM. The CDR3 is 15 amino acids. The ends were cut back, 5 bases at V and 0 bases at J, with 13 bases in the middle. The CDR3 reads CASSPPRAMNTEAFF. The CDR3 region has the DNA TGTGCCAGCAGTCCCCCGAGAGCAATGAACACTGAAGCTTTCTTT.

The chain recombines TRBV29-1 with TRBJ2-3; 9 bases agree with TRBD2. The CDR3 runs 13 residues. Germline assignment: CDR1 SQVTM and CDR2 ANQGSEA. J gave up 2 bases and V 7 bases, and 4 bases lay outside the gene matches. The CDR3 reads CSGTSVLTDTQYF. In nucleotides, the CDR3 is TGCAGCGGGACTAGCGTCCTCACAGATACGCAGTATTTT.

V is TRBV7-2 and J is TRBJ2-5; D possibly corresponds to TRBD1 (5 bases). CDR3 length: 14 amino acids. Trimming left V 3 bases short and J 5 bases short, with 13 bases between. Germline CDR1 reads SGHTA; CDR2 reads FQGNSA. The CDR3 region is CASSLPGILETQYF. For the CDR3, the DNA is TGTGCCAGCAGCTTGCCAGGGATCTTGGAGACCCAGTACTTC.

The J gene is TRBJ2-2, the V gene TRBV19; 8 bases are shared with TRBD1. Germline assignment: CDR1 LNHDA and CDR2 SQIVND (reference sequence). The CDR3 covers 16 residues. V was clipped by 4 bases and J by 5 bases; unmatched bases: 9. For the CDR3, the DNA is TGTGCCAGTAGTAGACCCAGGACAGGGATAACCGGGGAGCTGTTTTTT. Its translation: CASSRPRTGITGELFF.

This clone was detected a few times. This chain joins TRBV24-1 and TRBJ2-2; 9 bases agree with TRBD2. The J segment lost 5 bases and the V segment lost 4 bases, leaving 10 bases of the junction unmatched. Per germline, CDR1 KGHDR and CDR2 SFDVKD. This CDR3 region has 17 residues. The CDR3 loop reads CATSDPLAGLGTGELFF. CDR3 nucleotide sequence: TGTGCCACCAGTGACCCCCTAGCGGGGTTGGGAACCGGGGAGCTGTTTTTT.

V is TRBV7-9 and J is TRBJ2-7; 9 nucleotides match TRBD2. CDR3 length: 13 amino acids. Germline V gives CDR1 SEHNR, CDR2 FQNEAQ (reference sequence). V shed 1 base, J shed 5 bases, and the junction held 0 bases outside the gene matches. The CDR3 nucleotides are TGTGCCAGCAGCTTAGGCGGGGGGGACGAGCAGTACTTC. It encodes CASSLGGGDEQYF. Together with reference TRBV7-9 and TRBJ2-7, the CDR3 gives the full variable domain: DTGVSQNPRHKITKRGQNVTFRCDPISEHNRLYWYRQTLGQGPEFLTYFQNEAQLEKSRLLSDRFSAERPKGSFSTLEIQRTEQGDSAMYLCASSLGGGDEQYFGPGTRLTVT.

The chain couples TRBV10-2 to TRBJ2-7; TRBD2 matches 8 bases. Germline values: CDR1 WSHSY, CDR2 SAAADI. The CDR3 totals 16 residues. V lost 7 bases to trimming and J lost 0 bases; unmatched junction nucleotides: 11. The CDR3 spells CASIDAGGVPSYEQYF. As DNA, the CDR3 is TGCGCCAGCATTGATGCGGGGGGCGTCCCCTCCTACGAGCAGTACTTC.